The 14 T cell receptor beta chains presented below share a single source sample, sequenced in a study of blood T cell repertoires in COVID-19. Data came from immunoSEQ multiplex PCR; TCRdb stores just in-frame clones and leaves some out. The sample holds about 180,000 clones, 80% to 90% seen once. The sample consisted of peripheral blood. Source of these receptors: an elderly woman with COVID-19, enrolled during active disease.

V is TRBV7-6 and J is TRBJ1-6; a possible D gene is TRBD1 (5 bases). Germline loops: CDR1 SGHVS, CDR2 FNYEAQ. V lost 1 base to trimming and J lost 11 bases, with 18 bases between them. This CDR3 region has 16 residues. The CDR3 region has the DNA TGTGCCAGCAGCTTAGGCGCCGCGGGGCTCGGGACACCCCTCCACTTT. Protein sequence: CASSLGAAGLGTPLHF.

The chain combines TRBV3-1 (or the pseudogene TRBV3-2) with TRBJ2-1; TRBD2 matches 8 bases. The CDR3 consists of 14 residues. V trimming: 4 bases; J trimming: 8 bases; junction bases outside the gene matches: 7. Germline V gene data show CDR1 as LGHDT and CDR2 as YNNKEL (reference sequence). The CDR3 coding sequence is TGTGCCAGCAGCCCCGGGACTAGACAGCATGAGCAGTTCTTC. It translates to CASSPGTRQHEQFF.

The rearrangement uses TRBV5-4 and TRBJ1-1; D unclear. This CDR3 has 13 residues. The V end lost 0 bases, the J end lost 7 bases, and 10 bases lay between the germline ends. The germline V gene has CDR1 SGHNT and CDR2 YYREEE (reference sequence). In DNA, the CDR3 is TGTGCCAGCAGCTTGGATAACCAGCGTGAAGCTTTCTTT. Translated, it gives CASSLDNQREAFF.

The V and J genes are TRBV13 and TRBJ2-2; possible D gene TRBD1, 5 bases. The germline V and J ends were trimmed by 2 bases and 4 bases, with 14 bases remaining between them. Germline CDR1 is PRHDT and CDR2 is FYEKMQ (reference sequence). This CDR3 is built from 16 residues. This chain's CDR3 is CASSLHSEGVTGELFF. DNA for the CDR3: TGTGCCAGCAGCTTACACTCGGAAGGGGTCACCGGGGAGCTGTTTTTT.

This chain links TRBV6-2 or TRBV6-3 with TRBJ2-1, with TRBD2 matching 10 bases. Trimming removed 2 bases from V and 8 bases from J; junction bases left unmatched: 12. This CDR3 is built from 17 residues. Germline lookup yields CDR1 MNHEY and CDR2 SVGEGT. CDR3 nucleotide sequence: TGTGCCAGCAGTTACATGGGTCTAGCGGGGGTAATCTATGAGCAGTTCTTC. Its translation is CASSYMGLAGVIYEQFF.

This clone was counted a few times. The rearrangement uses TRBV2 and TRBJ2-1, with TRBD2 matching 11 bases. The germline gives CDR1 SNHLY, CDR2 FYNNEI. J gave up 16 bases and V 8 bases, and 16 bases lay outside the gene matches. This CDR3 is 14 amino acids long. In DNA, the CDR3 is TGTGCCAGCCAGGCGGGGACTAGCGGCCTCCCGCCCTTCTTC. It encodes CASQAGTSGLPPFF.

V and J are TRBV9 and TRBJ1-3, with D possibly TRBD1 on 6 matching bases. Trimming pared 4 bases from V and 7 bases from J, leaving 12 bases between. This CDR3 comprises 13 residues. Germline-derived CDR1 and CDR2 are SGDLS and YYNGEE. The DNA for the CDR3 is TGTGCCAGCAGCCCGAGCGGACAGAACACCATATATTTT. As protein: CASSPSGQNTIYF. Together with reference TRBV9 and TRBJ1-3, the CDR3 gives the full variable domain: DSGVTQTPKHLITATGQRVTLRCSPRSGDLSVYWYQQSLDQGLQFLIQYYNGEERAKGNILERFSAQQFPDLHSELNLSSLELGDSALYFCASSPSGQNTIYFGEGSWLTVV.

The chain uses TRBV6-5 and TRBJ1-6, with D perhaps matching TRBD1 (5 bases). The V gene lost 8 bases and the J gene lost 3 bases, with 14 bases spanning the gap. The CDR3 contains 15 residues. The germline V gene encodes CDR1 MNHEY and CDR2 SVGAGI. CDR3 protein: CASGQGGIYNSPLHF. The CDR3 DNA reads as TGTGCCAGCGGGCAGGGAGGAATCTATAATTCACCCCTCCACTTT.

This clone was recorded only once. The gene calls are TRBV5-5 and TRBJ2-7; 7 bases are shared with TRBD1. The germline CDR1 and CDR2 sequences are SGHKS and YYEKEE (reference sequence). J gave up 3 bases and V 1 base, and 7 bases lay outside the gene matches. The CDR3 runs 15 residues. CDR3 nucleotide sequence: TGTGCCAGCAGCTTGTCCTGGGACAGAATCTACGAGCAGTACTTC. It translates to CASSLSWDRIYEQYF.

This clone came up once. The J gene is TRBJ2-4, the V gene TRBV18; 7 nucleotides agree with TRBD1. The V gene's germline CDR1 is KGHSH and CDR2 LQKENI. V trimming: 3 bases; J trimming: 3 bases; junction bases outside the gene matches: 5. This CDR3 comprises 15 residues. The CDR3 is CASSPGTGDKNIQYF. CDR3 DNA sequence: TGTGCCAGCTCACCTGGAACAGGGGACAAAAACATTCAGTACTTC.

In nucleotides, the CDR3 is TGTGCCAGCAGTGAAGGCCAGGCCATGAACACTGAAGCTTTCTTT. Translated, it gives CASSEGQAMNTEAFF. The gene calls are TRBV2 and TRBJ1-1; no firm D call. V was clipped by 1 base and J by 0 bases, with 9 bases between them. The CDR3 is made up of 15 amino acids. CDR1 is SNHLY and CDR2 is FYNNEI in the germline V gene. Combining the CDR3 with reference TRBV2 and TRBJ1-1 gives the whole variable domain EPEVTQTPSHQVTQMGQEVILRCVPISNHLYFYWYRQILGQKVEFLVSFYNNEISEKSEIFDDQFSVERPDGSNFTLKIRSTKLEDSAMYFCASSEGQAMNTEAFFGQGTRLTVV.

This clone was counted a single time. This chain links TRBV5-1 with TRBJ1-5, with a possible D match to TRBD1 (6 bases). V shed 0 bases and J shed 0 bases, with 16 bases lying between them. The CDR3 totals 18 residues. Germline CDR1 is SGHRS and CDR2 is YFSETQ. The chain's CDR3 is CASSLVLVRGNSNQPQHF. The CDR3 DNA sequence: TGCGCCAGCAGCTTGGTATTAGTAAGGGGGAATAGCAATCAGCCCCAGCATTTT.

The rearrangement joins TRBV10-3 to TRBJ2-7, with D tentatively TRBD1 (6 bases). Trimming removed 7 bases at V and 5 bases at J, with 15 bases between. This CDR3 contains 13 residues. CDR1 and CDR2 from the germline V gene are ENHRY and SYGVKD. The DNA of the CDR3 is TGTGCCATCACCAATACAGGGATCCACGAGCAGTACTTC. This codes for CAITNTGIHEQYF.

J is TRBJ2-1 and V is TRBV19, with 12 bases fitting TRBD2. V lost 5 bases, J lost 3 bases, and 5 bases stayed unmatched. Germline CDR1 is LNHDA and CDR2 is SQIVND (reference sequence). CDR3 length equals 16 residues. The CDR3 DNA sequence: TGTGCCAGTAGTTCTTGGACTAGCGGGGACTACAATGAGCAGTTCTTC. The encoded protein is CASSSWTSGDYNEQFF.